What follows are 3 T cell receptor beta chains derived from one specimen sequenced in a study of cytotoxic CD8 clonotypes in ibrutinib-treated CLL. Sequencing used immunoSEQ multiplex PCR; TCRdb keeps in-frame clones, though not all of them. The table lists around 310,000 clones, 80% of them singletons. The sequencing used PBMCs, collected before ibrutinib treatment. These TCRs come from a human donor with chronic lymphocytic leukemia.

The chain joins TRBV20-1 to TRBJ2-7; D remains unclear. V lost 6 bases and J 7 bases, leaving 13 bases between the germline ends. Germline V gene sequence: CDR1 DFQATT, CDR2 SNEGSKA (reference sequence). The CDR3 runs 11 residues. The CDR3 region has the DNA TGCAGTGCCGATCGGGTCGGGGAGCAGTACTTC. This codes for CSADRVGEQYF.

This clone was seen only once. The V gene is TRBV7-9, the J gene TRBJ2-1; D not certain. The length of the CDR3 is 12 residues. Per the germline V gene, CDR1 is SEHNR and CDR2 is FQNEAQ (reference sequence). V was pared by 5 bases and J by 9 bases, with 11 bases between. The CDR3 bases are TGTGCCAGCAGCACCGGTCGGGTTGAGCAGTTCTTC. As protein: CASSTGRVEQFF.

The chain uses TRBV27 and TRBJ2-7; 7 positions agree with TRBD1. V gave up 4 bases and J gave up 0 bases; unmatched junction bases: 9. CDR3 length: 16 residues. The germline CDR1 and CDR2 sequences are MNHEY and SMNVEV (reference sequence). CDR3 region: CASSSFLTGHSYEQYF. DNA of the CDR3: TGTGCCAGCAGTTCCTTCTTGACAGGGCACTCCTACGAGCAGTACTTC.